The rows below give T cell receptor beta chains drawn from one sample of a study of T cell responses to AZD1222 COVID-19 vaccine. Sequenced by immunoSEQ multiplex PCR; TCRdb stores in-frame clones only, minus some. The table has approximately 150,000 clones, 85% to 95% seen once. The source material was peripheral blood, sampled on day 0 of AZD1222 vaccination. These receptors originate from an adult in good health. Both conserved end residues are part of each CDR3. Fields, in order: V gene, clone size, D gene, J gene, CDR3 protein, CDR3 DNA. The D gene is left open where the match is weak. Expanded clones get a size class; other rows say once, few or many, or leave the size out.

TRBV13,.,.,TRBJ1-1,CASSLVGLGDTEAFF,TGTGCCAGCAGCTTAGTTGGTTTAGGGGACACTGAAGCTTTCTTT
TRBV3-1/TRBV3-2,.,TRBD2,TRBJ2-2,CASSQVPLAGFYTGELFF,TGTGCCAGCAGCCAAGTGCCACTAGCGGGTTTTTACACCGGGGAGCTGTTTTTT
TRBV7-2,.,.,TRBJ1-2,CASSNVGPNYGYTF,TGTGCCAGCAGTAATGTGGGGCCTAACTATGGCTACACCTTC
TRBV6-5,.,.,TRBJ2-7,CASRLGRAYEQYF,TGTGCCAGCAGGCTGGGACGGGCCTACGAGCAGTACTTC
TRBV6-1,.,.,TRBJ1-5,CASSEALNDQPQHF,TGTGCCAGCAGTGAAGCGCTAAACGATCAGCCCCAGCATTTT
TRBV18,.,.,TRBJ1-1,CASSPTGSTEAFF,TGTGCCAGCTCACCGACGGGGAGCACTGAAGCTTTCTTT
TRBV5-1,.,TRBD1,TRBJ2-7,CASSPGQGDSGEQYF,TGCGCCAGCAGCCCCGGACAGGGGGACTCGGGGGAGCAGTACTTC
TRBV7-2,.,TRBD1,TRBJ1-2,CASSLNRGQEWAF,TGTGCCAGCAGCTTAAACCGGGGACAGGAATGGGCCTTC
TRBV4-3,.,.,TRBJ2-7,CASSQEYRPYEQYF,TGCGCCAGCAGCCAAGAATACCGGCCCTACGAGCAGTACTTC
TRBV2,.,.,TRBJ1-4,CASTDRGTAVEKLFF,TGTGCCAGCACCGATCGGGGGACGGCCGTTGAAAAACTGTTTTTT
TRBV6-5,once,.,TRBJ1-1,CASSYSISGVTAFF,TGTGCCAGCAGTTACTCGATCTCGGGGGTCACAGCTTTCTTT
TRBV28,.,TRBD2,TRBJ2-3,CASSISKGLFTDTQYF,TGTGCCAGCAGTATTTCCAAGGGACTATTCACAGATACGCAGTATTTT
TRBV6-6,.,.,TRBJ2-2,CASRRDTSTGELFF,TGTGCCAGCAGACGGGACACCTCCACCGGGGAGCTGTTTTTT
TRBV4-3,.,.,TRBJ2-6,CASSPARRRSSGANVLTF,TGCGCCAGCAGCCCAGCCCGAAGGCGGTCCTCTGGGGCCAACGTCCTGACTTTC
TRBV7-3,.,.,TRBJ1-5,CASSLSVGQPQHF,TGTGCCAGCAGCTTATCTGTGGGGCAGCCCCAGCATTTT
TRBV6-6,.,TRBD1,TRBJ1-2,CASSYDRGLFYGYTF,TGTGCCAGCAGTTACGACAGGGGGCTCTTCTATGGCTACACCTTC
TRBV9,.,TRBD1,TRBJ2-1,CASSERGLSYNEQFF,TGTGCCAGCAGCGAAAGGGGGCTTTCCTACAATGAGCAGTTCTTC